This T cell receptor beta chain was observed in a study of chemoradiotherapy in HPV16-positive cancers. About the study: Candidate HPV-specific clones and shared TCR motifs came from a couple of HPV16-positive patients.

TCRdb's table, derived via immunoSEQ multiplex PCR, lists solely in-frame clones and lacks some. This table has about 12,000 clones, 78% appearing once. Study observations and caveats: During treatment, candidate HPV-specific clones and E7-related motifs expanded in tumor.

The CDR3 is 15 residues long. V shed 9 bases and J 0 bases; nucleotides not matched to a gene: 7. Germline V gives CDR1 LNHDA, CDR2 SQIVND (reference sequence). A single count supports this clone. Its antigen remains unidentified. This TCR was recovered from a human donor with HPV-associated anogenital cancer. V gene TRBV19 combines with J gene TRBJ1-1; 10 bases fit TRBD1. Collection of the sample occurred from a patient who underwent chemoradiotherapy. The CDR3 region has the DNA TGTGCCAGCCAACCGGGACAGGGGATGAACACTGAAGCTTTCTTT. Residues: CASQPGQGMNTEAFF.